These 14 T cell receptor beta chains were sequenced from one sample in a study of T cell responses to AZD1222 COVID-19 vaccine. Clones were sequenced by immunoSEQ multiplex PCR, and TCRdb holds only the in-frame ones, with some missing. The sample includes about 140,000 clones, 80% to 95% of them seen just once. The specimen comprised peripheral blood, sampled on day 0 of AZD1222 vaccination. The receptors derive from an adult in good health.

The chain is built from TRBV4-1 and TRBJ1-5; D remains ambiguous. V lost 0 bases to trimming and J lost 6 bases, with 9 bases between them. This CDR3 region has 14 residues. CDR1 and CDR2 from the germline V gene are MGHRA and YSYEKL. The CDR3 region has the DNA TGCGCCAGCAGCCAAGACGGGTCGTTTCAGCCCCAGCATTTT. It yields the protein CASSQDGSFQPQHF.

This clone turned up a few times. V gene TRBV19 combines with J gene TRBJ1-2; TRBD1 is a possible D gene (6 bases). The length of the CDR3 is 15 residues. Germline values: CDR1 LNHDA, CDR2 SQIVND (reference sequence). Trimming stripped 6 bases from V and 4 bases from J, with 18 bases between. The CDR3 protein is CASSDDRSLLYGYTF. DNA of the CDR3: TGTGCCAGTAGCGATGACAGGAGCTTACTCTATGGCTACACCTTC.

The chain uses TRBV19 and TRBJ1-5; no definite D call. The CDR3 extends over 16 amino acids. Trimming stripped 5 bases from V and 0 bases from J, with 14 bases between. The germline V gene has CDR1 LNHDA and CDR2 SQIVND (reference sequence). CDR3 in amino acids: CASSWSGDYSNQPQHF. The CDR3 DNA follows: TGTGCCAGTAGTTGGTCAGGAGATTATAGCAATCAGCCCCAGCATTTT. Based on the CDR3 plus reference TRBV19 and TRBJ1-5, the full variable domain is DGGITQSPKYLFRKEGQNVTLSCEQNLNHDAMYWYRQDPGQGLRLIYYSQIVNDFQKGDIAEGYSVSREKKESFPLTVTSAQKNPTAFYLCASSWSGDYSNQPQHFGDGTRLSIL.

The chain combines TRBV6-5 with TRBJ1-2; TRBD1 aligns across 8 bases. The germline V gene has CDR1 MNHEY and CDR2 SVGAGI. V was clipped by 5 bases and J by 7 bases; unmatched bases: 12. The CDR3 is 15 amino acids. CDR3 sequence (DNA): TGTGCCAGCAGTAGCCCCAGGACAGGGATGTCTGGCTACACCTTC. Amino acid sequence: CASSSPRTGMSGYTF.

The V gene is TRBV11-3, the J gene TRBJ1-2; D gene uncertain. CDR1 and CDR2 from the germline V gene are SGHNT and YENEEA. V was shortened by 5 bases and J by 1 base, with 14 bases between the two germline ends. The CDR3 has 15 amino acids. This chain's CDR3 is CASSDLVGSNYGYTF. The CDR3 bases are TGTGCCAGCAGCGATTTGGTAGGGAGTAACTATGGCTACACCTTC.

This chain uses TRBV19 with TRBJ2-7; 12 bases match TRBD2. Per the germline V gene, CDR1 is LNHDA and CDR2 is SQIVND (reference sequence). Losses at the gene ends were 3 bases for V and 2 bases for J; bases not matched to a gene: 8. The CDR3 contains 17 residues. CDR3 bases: TGTGCCAGTAGTATCAGAACTAGCGGGAGGAACACCTACGAGCAGTACTTC. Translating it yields CASSIRTSGRNTYEQYF.

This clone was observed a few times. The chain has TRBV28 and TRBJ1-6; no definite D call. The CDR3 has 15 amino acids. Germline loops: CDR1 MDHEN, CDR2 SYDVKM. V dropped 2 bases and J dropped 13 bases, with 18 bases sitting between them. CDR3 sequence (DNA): TGTGCCAGCAGTTTAGGTGGGGTGGCTGACTCTCCCCTCCACTTT. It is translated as CASSLGGVADSPLHF.

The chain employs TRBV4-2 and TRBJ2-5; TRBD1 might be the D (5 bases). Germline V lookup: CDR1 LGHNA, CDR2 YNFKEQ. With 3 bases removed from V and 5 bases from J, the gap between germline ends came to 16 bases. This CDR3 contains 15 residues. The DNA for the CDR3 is TGTGCCAGCAGCCAGACTCAGGGCAGGGTGGAGACCCAGTACTTC. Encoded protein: CASSQTQGRVETQYF.

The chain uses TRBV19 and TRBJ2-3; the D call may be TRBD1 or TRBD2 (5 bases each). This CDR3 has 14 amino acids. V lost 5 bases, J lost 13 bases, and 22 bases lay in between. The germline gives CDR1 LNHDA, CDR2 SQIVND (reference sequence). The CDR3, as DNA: TGTGCCAGTAGTTCTGCGTTACGGGACCCTGGCGAGTATTTT. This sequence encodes CASSSALRDPGEYF.

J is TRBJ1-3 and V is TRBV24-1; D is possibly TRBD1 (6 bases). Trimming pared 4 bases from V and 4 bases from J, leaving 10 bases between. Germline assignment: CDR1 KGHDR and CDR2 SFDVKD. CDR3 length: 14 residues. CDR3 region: CATSETGTGNTIYF. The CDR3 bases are TGTGCCACCAGTGAGACCGGGACAGGAAACACCATATATTTT.

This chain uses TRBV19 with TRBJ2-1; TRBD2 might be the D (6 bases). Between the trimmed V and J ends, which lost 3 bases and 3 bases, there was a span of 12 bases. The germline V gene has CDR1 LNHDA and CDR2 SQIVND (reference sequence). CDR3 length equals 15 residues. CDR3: CASSMRVADYNEQFF. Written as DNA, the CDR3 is TGTGCCAGTAGTATGAGGGTAGCGGACTACAATGAGCAGTTCTTC.

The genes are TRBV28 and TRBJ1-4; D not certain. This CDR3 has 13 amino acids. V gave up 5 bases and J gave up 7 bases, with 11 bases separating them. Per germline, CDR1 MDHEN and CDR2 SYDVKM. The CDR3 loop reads CASSTGRREKLFF. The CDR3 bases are TGTGCCAGCAGTACCGGACGCCGTGAAAAACTGTTTTTT.

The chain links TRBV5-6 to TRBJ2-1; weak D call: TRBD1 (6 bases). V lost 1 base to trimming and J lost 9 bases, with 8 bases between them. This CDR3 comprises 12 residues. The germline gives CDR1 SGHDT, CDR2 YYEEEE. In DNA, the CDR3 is TGTGCCAGCAGCTTGACAGGGAGTGAGCAGTTCTTC. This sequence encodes CASSLTGSEQFF.

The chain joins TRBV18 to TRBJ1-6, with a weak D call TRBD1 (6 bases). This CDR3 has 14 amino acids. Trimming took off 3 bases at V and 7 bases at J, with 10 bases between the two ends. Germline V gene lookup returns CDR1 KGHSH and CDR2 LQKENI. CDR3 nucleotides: TGTGCCAGCTCACCGGAGGGGGGGAATTCACCCCTCCACTTT. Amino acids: CASSPEGGNSPLHF.